The source of this TCR beta chain is a study of T cell changes during pregnancy in multiple sclerosis. Here immunoSEQ multiplex PCR was the method, and the copy in TCRdb shows in-frame clones only, minus some. This table holds approximately 80,000 clones, 94% found once. V lost 1 base and J lost 4, with 7 bases in between. CDR1 and CDR2 (germline): SEHNR, FQNEAQ (reference sequence). This CDR3 has 14 residues. The chain combines TRBV7-9 with TRBJ1-4; no clear D. The TCR originated in a female donor with multiple sclerosis, enrolled in a pregnancy study. The specimen was peripheral blood, collected in the third trimester of pregnancy. The CDR3, as DNA: TGTGCCAGCAGCTTAGAACCGAGTAATGAAAAACTGTTTTTT. Its protein product is CASSLEPSNEKLFF. Based on the CDR3 plus reference TRBV7-9 and TRBJ1-4, the full variable domain is DTGVSQNPRHKITKRGQNVTFRCDPISEHNRLYWYRQTLGQGPEFLTYFQNEAQLEKSRLLSDRFSAERPKGSFSTLEIQRTEQGDSAMYLCASSLEPSNEKLFFGSGTQLSVL.